This paragraph covers one TCR beta chain sequence. The data originate from a study of blood T cells in healthy people across ages. The CDR3 has 17 residues. The germline V gene encodes CDR1 KGHDR and CDR2 SFDVKD. The J segment lost 4 bases and the V segment lost 4 bases, leaving 11 bases of the junction unmatched. Through a sample-barcoded 5' primer and a J-beta primer mix, a second PCR was run for 7 to 11 cycles. From the 5' RACE reads, TCRdb called clonotypes with MiXCR, one entry per CDR3 protein. The sample yields 1,500,000 or so distinct CDR3 sequences, approximately 59% seen once. The rearrangement links TRBV24-1 to TRBJ2-1, with 8 positions matching TRBD1. The sample comprised blood. This sequence originates from a man between 18 and 35 years old in good health. The CDR3 loop is CATSDTAQGANYNEQFF. For the CDR3, the DNA is TGTGCCACCAGTGACACTGCTCAGGGGGCGAATTACAATGAGCAGTTCTTC.